The next 14 T cell receptor beta chains were all read from a single sample in a study of regulatory T cells in long-lasting Graves disease. Building the TCR beta libraries relied on iRepertoire HTBI primers, and CDR3 regions underwent Arm-PCR. Each CDR3 protein gets one entry after TCRdb re-called the multiplex PCR reads with MiXCR. The sample lists almost 350,000 distinct CDR3 sequences, 20% seen once, with 29% in the top ten. Indicated time point: persistent/refractory GD, antithyroid drugs over 5 years with positive TRAb. Construction of the TCR library relied on RNA isolated from PBMCs. The sample in question was peripheral blood mononuclear cells (PBMCs), obtained when the disease was refractory, from a patient treated with antithyroid drugs. All receptors come from a female donor with Graves disease.

The chain carries TRBV4-1 and TRBJ2-7; D is ambiguous. Trimming cost V 4 bases and J 1 base, with 14 bases left between them. CDR1 is MGHRA and CDR2 is YSYEKL in the germline V gene. The CDR3 is 15 amino acids. The CDR3 is CASSPLGLYSYEQYF. DNA of the CDR3: TGCGCCAGCAGCCCACTTGGGTTGTATTCCTACGAGCAGTACTTC.

This clonotype was detected a few times. The chain links TRBV4-2 to TRBJ2-2; 10 bases fit TRBD2. Germline trimming cut 2 bases from V and 4 bases from J; bases unmatched to any gene: 1. This CDR3 is built from 15 residues. Germline lookup yields CDR1 LGHNA and CDR2 YNFKEQ. DNA of the CDR3: TGTGCCAGCAGCCAAATAGCGGGAGGCACCGGGGAGCTGTTTTTT. It specifies CASSQIAGGTGELFF.

This clonotype came up many times. The chain is built from TRBV28 and TRBJ1-5, with 9 bases matching TRBD1. The CDR3 runs to 15 residues. Germline CDR1 is MDHEN and CDR2 is SYDVKM. The trim removed 3 bases at V and 1 base at J, leaving 1 base unmatched. The CDR3 DNA sequence: TGTGCCAGCAGTTTGGGGACAGGGAGCAATCAGCCCCAGCATTTT. Translating gives CASSLGTGSNQPQHF. Combining the CDR3 with reference TRBV28 and TRBJ1-5 gives the whole variable domain DVKVTQSSRYLVKRTGEKVFLECVQDMDHENMFWYRQDPGLGLRLIYFSYDVKMKEKGDIPEGYSVSREKKERFSLILESASTNQTSMYLCASSLGTGSNQPQHFGDGTRLSIL.

The gene calls are TRBV14 and TRBJ1-1, with D hard to call. CDR1 and CDR2 (germline): SGHDN, FVKESK. V lost 2 bases and J lost 11, with 15 bases in between. This CDR3 contains 13 residues. The CDR3 coding sequence is TGTGCCAGCAGCCAAACACTGAGAGGCAGGGCTTTCTTT. Amino acid sequence: CASSQTLRGRAFF. The whole variable domain, remainder taken from reference TRBV14 and TRBJ1-1, is EAGVTQFPSHSVIEKGQTVTLRCDPISGHDNLYWYRRVMGKEIKFLLHFVKESKQDESGMPNNRFLAERTGGTYSTLKVQPAELEDSGVYFCASSQTLRGRAFFGQGTRLTVV.

About this clonotype itself: A read error may explain this, as a much larger clone is one base away. The V call is TRBV12-3 or TRBV12-4, the J call TRBJ2-7; tentatively, D is TRBD1 (5 bases). The ends were cut back, 1 base at V and 6 bases at J, with 10 bases in the middle. The CDR3 consists of 13 residues. CDR3 nucleotides: TGTGCCAGCAGTTTAGGGGGCGTGGCCGAGCAGTACTTC. This sequence encodes CASSLGGVAEQYF.

The chain uses TRBV19 and TRBJ1-6; unclear D gene. The CDR3 runs to 13 residues. The V end was cut by 10 bases, the J end by 4 bases, with 11 bases between. CDR1 and CDR2 from the germline V gene are LNHDA and SQIVND (reference sequence). CDR3 protein: CATKEGYNSPLHF. The CDR3 nucleotides read TGTGCCACTAAGGAGGGTTATAATTCACCCCTCCACTTT. Based on the CDR3 plus reference TRBV19 and TRBJ1-6, the full variable domain is DGGITQSPKYLFRKEGQNVTLSCEQNLNHDAMYWYRQDPGQGLRLIYYSQIVNDFQKGDIAEGYSVSREKKESFPLTVTSAQKNPTAFYLCATKEGYNSPLHFGNGTRLTVT.

This clonotype was observed a few times. The chain combines TRBV27 with TRBJ2-5; 8 bases line up with TRBD1. Germline V CDR1 and CDR2: MNHEY, SMNVEV (reference sequence). With 10 bases clipped from V and 5 bases from J, the junction kept 6 bases outside the gene matches. This CDR3 contains 12 residues. The CDR3, as DNA: TGTGCCACCAGGGGGCTTGGGGAGACCCAGTACTTC. Residues: CATRGLGETQYF.

This clonotype occurred a few times. This sequence joins TRBV6-1 and TRBJ2-7; TRBD2 might be the D (6 bases). There are 14 residues in the CDR3. V was cut by 7 bases and J by 6 bases, with 19 bases left in between. Germline lookup yields CDR1 MNHNS and CDR2 SASEGT. Here the CDR3 DNA reads TGTGCCAGCACCTCGTTCGGAGGGGCGTTCGAGCAGTACTTC. Protein sequence: CASTSFGGAFEQYF.

This clonotype was seen a handful of times. The chain is built from TRBV7-2 and TRBJ2-6; the D gene is possibly TRBD2 (5 bases). This CDR3 contains 15 residues. Germline V gene data show CDR1 as SGHTA and CDR2 as FQGNSA. V was trimmed by 3 bases and J by 3 bases, leaving 9 bases between them. The CDR3: CASSFRGGGANVLTF. The CDR3 coding sequence is TGTGCCAGCAGCTTTCGCGGAGGTGGGGCCAACGTCCTGACTTTC.

This clonotype was seen at least ten times. V gene TRBV12-3 or TRBV12-4 combines with J gene TRBJ1-2; the match to TRBD1 covers 7 bases. Germline trimming cut 1 base from V and 5 bases from J; bases unmatched to any gene: 4. The CDR3 spans 14 residues. DNA of the CDR3: TGTGCCAGCAGTTTAGAGGGGGCGATTTATGGCTACACCTTC. Translating it yields CASSLEGAIYGYTF.

This clonotype was counted between two and nine times. V usage is TRBV5-1 and J usage is TRBJ2-3, with TRBD2 matching 13 bases. V was pared by 6 bases and J by 5 bases, with 3 bases of the junction left unmatched. Germline CDR1 is SGHRS and CDR2 is YFSETQ. The CDR3 runs to 14 residues. CDR3 region: CASTGLAGVDTQYF. The CDR3 DNA reads as TGCGCCAGCACCGGACTAGCGGGAGTAGATACGCAGTATTTT.

This clonotype was recorded at least ten times. V is TRBV12-3 or TRBV12-4 and J is TRBJ1-2; D not resolved. Trimming took off 6 bases at V and 0 bases at J, with 14 bases between the two ends. The CDR3 consists of 15 residues. For the CDR3, the DNA is TGTGCCAGCAGATTTACGCAGTTAGCTAACTATGGCTACACCTTC. This encodes CASRFTQLANYGYTF.

In this sample, this clonotype turned up many times. The rearrangement uses TRBV6-1 and TRBJ1-2, with D uncertain. With 7 bases removed from V and 2 bases from J, the gap between germline ends came to 11 bases. There are 13 residues in the CDR3. Germline CDR1 is MNHNS and CDR2 is SASEGT. CDR3 in DNA: TGTGCCAGCACCACCCGACGGAACTATGGCTACACCTTC. It codes for CASTTRRNYGYTF.

This clonotype has at least ten counts. The chain is built from TRBV6-1 and TRBJ1-4; 8 bases are a match to TRBD1. CDR3 length: 14 amino acids. The junction had 7 bases not matched to a gene; V was cut back by 6 bases and J by 7 bases. Per germline, CDR1 MNHNS and CDR2 SASEGT. The CDR3 loop is CASSVDREIEKLFF. In DNA, the CDR3 is TGTGCCAGCAGCGTGGACAGGGAGATTGAAAAACTGTTTTTT.